Shown below are 21 T cell receptor beta chains from a single sample sequenced in a study of blood T cell repertoires in COVID-19. Clones were read by immunoSEQ multiplex PCR, and TCRdb kept only the in-frame ones, dropping some. The data contain about 71,000 clones, 75% to 85% of them singletons. The material sequenced was peripheral blood. The receptor source for this set is a man aged 25-45 years with COVID-19, enrolled during active disease.

The gene calls are TRBV2 and TRBJ1-6; 7 nucleotides line up with TRBD1. After removal of 2 bases from V and 5 bases from J, the junction contained 6 bases not matched to a gene. Germline V gives CDR1 SNHLY, CDR2 FYNNEI. The CDR3 is made up of 16 amino acids. The DNA of the CDR3 is TGTGCCAGCAGTGAATATGGACAGGAGAATAATTCACCCCTCCACTTT. Translated, it gives CASSEYGQENNSPLHF.

This clone was counted only a few times. The chain carries TRBV4-2 and TRBJ2-1; TRBD2 aligns across 9 bases. Looked up from germline, CDR1 is LGHNA and CDR2 is YNFKEQ. This CDR3 spans 17 amino acids. Unmatched junction bases numbered 8, after V lost 5 bases and J lost 0 bases. CDR3 coding DNA: TGTGCCAGCAGCAGGGCTAGCGGGGTGAGCTCCTACAATGAGCAGTTCTTC. Protein product: CASSRASGVSSYNEQFF.

V and J are TRBV9 and TRBJ2-4; 10 bases align to TRBD1. In germline, CDR1 is SGDLS, CDR2 YYNGEE. The CDR3 is 17 amino acids. V trimming: 4 bases; J trimming: 8 bases; junction bases outside the gene matches: 15. The chain's CDR3 is CASSPGTGDWVKDIQYF. CDR3 DNA: TGTGCCAGCAGCCCTGGGACAGGGGATTGGGTAAAAGACATTCAGTACTTC.

The sample holds a few counts of this clone. The chain employs TRBV19 and TRBJ1-5; D may be TRBD1 (6 bases). V was trimmed by 6 bases and J by 4 bases, leaving 10 bases between them. The germline V gene has CDR1 LNHDA and CDR2 SQIVND (reference sequence). The CDR3 spans 13 residues. The CDR3 loop is CASSLRGNQPQHF. In nucleotides, the CDR3 is TGTGCCAGTAGCCTTAGGGGGAATCAGCCCCAGCATTTT. Variable domain in full (rest from reference TRBV19 and TRBJ1-5): DGGITQSPKYLFRKEGQNVTLSCEQNLNHDAMYWYRQDPGQGLRLIYYSQIVNDFQKGDIAEGYSVSREKKESFPLTVTSAQKNPTAFYLCASSLRGNQPQHFGDGTRLSIL.

The chain is built from TRBV27 and TRBJ2-7; TRBD1 agrees at 8 bases. The germline V gene encodes CDR1 MNHEY and CDR2 SMNVEV (reference sequence). V shed 5 bases, J shed 2 bases, and the junction held 8 bases outside the gene matches. The CDR3 consists of 15 residues. Written as DNA, the CDR3 is TGTGCCAGCAGTGACACGGACAGGGCGGCCTACGAGCAGTACTTC. Translated: CASSDTDRAAYEQYF.

V and J are TRBV29-1 and TRBJ1-1, with 11 bases matching TRBD1. The J segment lost 5 bases and the V segment lost 6 bases, leaving 5 bases of the junction unmatched. This CDR3 contains 13 residues. Germline lookup yields CDR1 SQVTM and CDR2 ANQGSEA. CDR3 protein: CSVGQGAGTEAFF. The CDR3 region has the DNA TGCAGCGTCGGACAGGGGGCCGGGACTGAAGCTTTCTTT. Using reference TRBV29-1 and TRBJ1-1 for the parts outside the CDR3, the full variable domain is SAVISQKPSRDICQRGTSLTIQCQVDSQVTMMFWYRQQPGQSLTLIATANQGSEATYESGFVIDKFPISRPNLTFSTLTVSNMSPEDSSIYLCSVGQGAGTEAFFGQGTRLTVV.

V gene TRBV18 combines with J gene TRBJ1-2; D is ambiguous. Germline CDR1 reads KGHSH; CDR2 reads LQKENI. Trimming stripped 4 bases from V and 8 bases from J, with 11 bases between. The CDR3 runs 12 residues. This CDR3 reads CASSRYSQGYTF. CDR3 sequence (DNA): TGTGCCAGCTCACGCTATTCACAGGGCTACACCTTC. Drawing the rest from reference TRBV18 and TRBJ1-2, the complete variable domain is NAGVMQNPRHLVRRRGQEARLRCSPMKGHSHVYWYRQLPEEGLKFMVYLQKENIIDESGMPKERFSAEFPKEGPSILRIQQVVRGDSAAYFCASSRYSQGYTFGSGTRLTVV.

The rearrangement joins TRBV27 to TRBJ2-7, with unresolved D. The CDR3 totals 14 residues. Germline CDR1 is MNHEY and CDR2 is SMNVEV (reference sequence). V gave up 6 bases and J gave up 0 bases, with 12 bases separating them. The CDR3 DNA sequence: TGTGCCAGCAGCCGCTCGGTTAGCTCCTACGAGCAGTACTTC. Protein product: CASSRSVSSYEQYF.

This clone was counted a few times. This chain joins TRBV10-3 and TRBJ1-1; 9 bases agree with TRBD1. Losses at the gene ends were 6 bases for V and 8 bases for J; bases not matched to a gene: 7. The CDR3 contains 13 residues. From germline, CDR1 is ENHRY and CDR2 SYGVKD. The CDR3 DNA reads TGTGCCATCAGCCCGGGACAGGGATCCGAAGCTTTCTTT. Amino acids: CAISPGQGSEAFF.

As DNA, the CDR3 is TGCGCCAGCAGCTACGCCGGGGGCTCCTACAATGAGCAGTTCTTC. It translates to CASSYAGGSYNEQFF. The rearrangement uses TRBV5-1 and TRBJ2-1, with D perhaps TRBD2 (6 bases). The length of the CDR3 is 15 residues. V was trimmed by 3 bases and J by 0 bases, leaving 10 bases between them. CDR1 is SGHRS and CDR2 is YFSETQ in the germline V gene.

The chain uses TRBV14 and TRBJ1-6, with TRBD1 matching over 8 bases. CDR3 length: 13 amino acids. CDR1 is SGHDN and CDR2 is FVKESK in the germline V gene. J lost 13 bases, V lost 4 bases, and 6 bases had no gene match. The CDR3 region has the DNA TGTGCCAGCAGCCTGACAGGGGCTGGCCCCCTCCACTTT. Amino acid sequence: CASSLTGAGPLHF.

The chain has TRBV19 and TRBJ2-7, with 12 bases identical to TRBD1. V lost 8 bases, J lost 9 bases, and 8 bases stayed unmatched. CDR1 and CDR2 (germline): LNHDA, SQIVND (reference sequence). There are 13 residues in the CDR3. The chain's CDR3 is CASAGTGGQGQYF. In DNA form, the CDR3 reads TGTGCCAGTGCCGGGACAGGGGGCCAGGGGCAGTACTTC. Full variable domain (remainder filled in from reference TRBV19 and TRBJ2-7): DGGITQSPKYLFRKEGQNVTLSCEQNLNHDAMYWYRQDPGQGLRLIYYSQIVNDFQKGDIAEGYSVSREKKESFPLTVTSAQKNPTAFYLCASAGTGGQGQYFGPGTRLTVT.

The chain is built from TRBV4-1 and TRBJ2-3; no reliable D call. Per the germline V gene, CDR1 is MGHRA and CDR2 is YSYEKL. V was clipped by 1 base and J by 2 bases, with 16 bases between them. This CDR3 spans 17 amino acids. CDR3 residues: CASSQGTAPPYTDTQYF. In nucleotides, the CDR3 is TGCGCCAGCAGCCAAGGCACAGCCCCACCTTACACAGATACGCAGTATTTT.

The gene calls are TRBV3-1 (or the pseudogene TRBV3-2) and TRBJ1-1; D gene ambiguous. CDR3 length equals 15 residues. Per the germline V gene, CDR1 is LGHDT and CDR2 is YNNKEL (reference sequence). V lost 1 base to trimming and J lost 0 bases, with 9 bases between them. The CDR3 reads CASSQAVRLNTEAFF. The DNA for the CDR3 is TGTGCCAGCAGCCAAGCCGTGCGCTTGAACACTGAAGCTTTCTTT.

This chain links TRBV3-1 (or the pseudogene TRBV3-2) with TRBJ2-3; 7 bases match TRBD1. Germline CDR1 reads LGHDT; CDR2 reads YNNKEL (reference sequence). Unmatched junction bases numbered 2, after V lost 4 bases and J lost 1 base. The CDR3 has 14 amino acids. CDR3 DNA: TGTGCCAGCAGCCGGGACAGACGCACAGATACGCAGTATTTT. Amino acids: CASSRDRRTDTQYF.

The chain carries TRBV19 and TRBJ1-6; the match to TRBD1 covers 7 bases. This CDR3 contains 15 residues. The germline gives CDR1 LNHDA, CDR2 SQIVND (reference sequence). The V and J ends lost 4 bases and 10 bases, in that order; junction bases with no gene match: 10. This chain's CDR3 is CASSKAQGIGSPLHF. CDR3 bases: TGTGCCAGTAGTAAGGCACAGGGGATCGGATCACCCCTCCACTTT.

The gene calls are TRBV19 and TRBJ1-1; 8 bases align to TRBD1. Per germline, CDR1 LNHDA and CDR2 SQIVND (reference sequence). The CDR3 runs 13 residues. V was clipped by 6 bases and J by 6 bases; unmatched bases: 6. In nucleotides, the CDR3 is TGTGCCAGTAGGATAATACAGGGGGCTGAAGCTTTCTTT. This translates into CASRIIQGAEAFF.

The chain employs TRBV6-5 and TRBJ1-1; 8 nucleotides line up with TRBD1. Germline V CDR1 and CDR2: MNHEY, SVGAGI. V dropped 7 bases and J dropped 0; count of bases not matched to a gene: 4. The CDR3 totals 14 residues. CDR3 nucleotides: TGTGCCAGCACCTTGGACAGGGTGAACACTGAAGCTTTCTTT. Translated, it gives CASTLDRVNTEAFF.

This sequence joins TRBV25-1 and TRBJ2-2; D ambiguous. CDR3 length: 13 residues. Trimming removed 2 bases from V and 5 bases from J, with 6 bases in between. The germline V gene has CDR1 MGHDK and CDR2 SYGVNS. CDR3 loop: CASSETGTGELFF. CDR3 DNA: TGTGCCAGCAGTGAAACGGGTACCGGGGAGCTGTTTTTT. The variable domain in full, with the rest retrieved from reference TRBV25-1 and TRBJ2-2, is EADIYQTPRYLVIGTGKKITLECSQTMGHDKMYWYQQDPGMELHLIHYSYGVNSTEKGDLSSESTVSRIRTEHFPLTLESARPSHTSQYLCASSETGTGELFFGEGSRLTVL.

This chain joins TRBV13 and TRBJ2-2; 14 positions match TRBD2. The CDR3 spans 16 residues. Germline assignment: CDR1 PRHDT and CDR2 FYEKMQ (reference sequence). J lost 8 bases, V lost 5 bases, and 7 bases had no gene match. This CDR3 reads CASSQGLAGVRGELFF. CDR3 DNA: TGTGCCAGCAGCCAGGGACTAGCGGGAGTGAGAGGGGAGCTGTTTTTT.

CDR3 sequence (DNA): TGTGCCAGCAGCATGGCCGGGAACATTCAGTACTTC. It yields the protein CASSMAGNIQYF. The rearrangement uses TRBV5-4 and TRBJ2-4, with D unresolved. Germline assignment: CDR1 SGHNT and CDR2 YYREEE (reference sequence). The CDR3 has 12 residues. V gave up 4 bases and J gave up 7 bases, with 9 bases separating them.